The clone carrying this T cell receptor (beta chain) was observed at least ten times. As yet, its antigen is unknown. V was cut by 6 bases and J by 0 bases, with 6 bases left in between. The germline V gene encodes CDR1 MNHEY and CDR2 SVGAGI. The CDR3 sequence is 14 residues long. This record belongs to a study of read filtering for tumor transcriptome and immune sequencing. Study at large: The cohort had about 16 men and roughly 13 women aged about 45 to 80, mean roughly 65 years. RNA-seq yielded only about 75 to 1273 TCR reads, IR-seq about 4 to 10.27 million. Study results and limitations: Sorted CD138-negative bone marrow cells were not purified T cells.

This library used roughly 0.4 ug RNA and molecular barcoded adaptors spanning alpha/delta and beta/gamma chains. TCRdb independently ran MiXCR on the reads; one entry per CDR3 protein. Of approximately 62,000 distinct CDR3 sequences listed, roughly a fifth are singletons. The chain couples TRBV6-5 to TRBJ2-6, with D perhaps TRBD2 (5 bases). The sequenced material came from a population of CD138-negative cells sorted from bone marrow. The origin of this receptor is a donor aged 40 or older with multiple myeloma. The CDR3 loop is CASSEGSGANVLTF. CDR3 DNA sequence: TGTGCCAGCAGCGAGGGCTCTGGGGCCAACGTCCTGACTTTC.